This record looks at one T cell receptor (beta chain) sequence and its context. The antigen it recognizes is unknown. No base-level quality is on record; no much larger clone is a single base apart. TCRbeta CDR3 regions were amplified from genomic DNA by means of the immunoSEQ Assay, a bias-controlled multiplex PCR. For the original study's pipeline: The number of nucleated cells in each sample was estimated from the amplification of reference gene primers within the assay. To quantify the absolute abundance of each unique TCRbeta CDR3 rearrangement, sequence reads were collapsed and filtered. For each sample, productive Simpson clonality was calculated as the square root of Simpson's diversity index over productive rearrangements. TCRdb carries this immuneACCESS record with in-frame sequences only. Its versions omit some clonotypes, under half of them owing to an unresolved V gene in the studies checked, with the rest unexplained. V and J calls and clone size are copied from that table; D and trimming were computed from the DNA. This sample has under 300,000 clones in its table, and 80% to 95% of those were observed once. Clones ranked in the top ten supply approximately 1.9% of the sample.

Including cysteine and phenylalanine, the CDR3 has 19 amino acids. The entry retains the CDR3 DNA only, 57 bases that are in frame from base 1. According to the germline V gene, CDR1 reads LGHNA and CDR2 reads YNFKEQ. V loses 0 bases of germline sequence and J loses 1 base, and the interval between the two ends is 21 bases. The sample comes from a study of blood T cell repertoires in COVID-19 (dated by TCRdb to the early 2020s). Concerning the study at large: Collaborator samples came from the United States, Italy and Spain and covered acute and convalescent phases of COVID-19. HLA class I and class II types, where available, came from metadata supplied by the sample provider rather than from assay-based typing. The repertoires were released in a freely available public database intended as a resource for research on the immune response to SARS-CoV-2. Subjects who had been exposed to COVID-19, were actively infected with it, or had recovered from it provided the deeply sampled blood TCRbeta repertoires that made up the dataset. Samples were obtained from the ongoing ImmuneRACE study (first 160 participants) and from roughly 1,300 subjects provided by 6 global collaborators. The prospective study material was composed of cDNA or gDNA derived from T cells, B-cell-depleted T cells, or PBMCs. A de-identified subject ID, COVID-19 status, age in years and sex were almost always included in the sample metadata.

Overall study results and their limits: Clinical and demographic metadata were provided uncurated, with the amount varying by source and participant.

In the prospective study, participants were roughly 18 to 90 years old, resided in about two dozen geographic areas of the United States, and were enrolled through a virtual design. To assign participants to cohorts, the prospective study relied on clinical history that participants themselves reported in a screening survey and a study questionnaire. ImmuneRACE Cohort 3 recovered participants were defined by two consecutive negative NP/OP PCR tests, healthcare professional clearance, or symptom resolution. In the prospective study, mobile phlebotomists collected whole blood, serum and a nasopharyngeal or oropharyngeal swab from each participant. Over an approximately 2-month period, participants in the prospective study had the option of providing additional blood draws and questionnaires. Blood samples from the prospective study were shipped frozen or at room temperature prior to DNA extraction.

The receptor comes from a woman aged 18-29 years who had recovered from COVID-19. The rearranged chain carries TRBV4-2 and TRBJ1-2; TRBD1 might be the D gene, on 5 matching bases. The sequencing sample was made of PBMCs or T cells enriched from blood (not recorded which). The CDR3 loop reads CASSQDMRPGAEGNYGYTF. At the DNA level, the sequence is TGTGCCAGCAGCCAAGATATGAGGCCCGGGGCGGAGGGTAACTATGGCTACACCTTC.